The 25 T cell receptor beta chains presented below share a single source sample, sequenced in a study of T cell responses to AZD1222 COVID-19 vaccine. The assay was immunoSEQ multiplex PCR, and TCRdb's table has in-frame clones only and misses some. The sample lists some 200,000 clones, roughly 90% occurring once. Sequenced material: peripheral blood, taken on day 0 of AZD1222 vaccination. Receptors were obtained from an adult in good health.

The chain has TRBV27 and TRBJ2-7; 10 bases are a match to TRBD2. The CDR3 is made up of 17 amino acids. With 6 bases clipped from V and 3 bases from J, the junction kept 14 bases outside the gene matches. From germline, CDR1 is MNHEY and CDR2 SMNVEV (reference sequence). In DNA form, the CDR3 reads TGTGCCAGCAGCCGACTCCTAGCTAGCGGGAGACTCTACGAGCAGTACTTC. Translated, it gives CASSRLLASGRLYEQYF.

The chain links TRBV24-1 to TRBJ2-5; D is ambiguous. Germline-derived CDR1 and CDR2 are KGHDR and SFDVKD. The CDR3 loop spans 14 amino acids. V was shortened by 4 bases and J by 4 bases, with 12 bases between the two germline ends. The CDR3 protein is CATSDSRPGETQYF. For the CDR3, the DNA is TGTGCCACCAGTGACTCAAGACCGGGAGAGACCCAGTACTTC.

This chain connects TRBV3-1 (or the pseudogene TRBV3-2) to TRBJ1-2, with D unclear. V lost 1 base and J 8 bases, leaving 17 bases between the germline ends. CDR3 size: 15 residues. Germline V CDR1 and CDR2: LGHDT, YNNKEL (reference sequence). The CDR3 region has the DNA TGTGCCAGCAGCCAAGTGAATGGTATTCTCATGGGCTACACCTTC. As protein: CASSQVNGILMGYTF.

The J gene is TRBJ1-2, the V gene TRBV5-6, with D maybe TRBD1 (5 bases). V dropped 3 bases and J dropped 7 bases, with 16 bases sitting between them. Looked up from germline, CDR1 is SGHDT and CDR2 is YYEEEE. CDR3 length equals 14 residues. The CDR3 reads CASSYGTGPVGYTF. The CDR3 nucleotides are TGTGCCAGCAGCTACGGAACAGGTCCCGTTGGCTACACCTTC.

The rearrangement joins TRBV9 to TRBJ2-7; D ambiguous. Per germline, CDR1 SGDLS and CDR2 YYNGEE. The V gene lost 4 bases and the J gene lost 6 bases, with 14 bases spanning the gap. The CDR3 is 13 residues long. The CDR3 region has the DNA TGTGCCAGCAGCACTGGATTGGTGGGCGAGCAGTACTTC. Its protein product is CASSTGLVGEQYF.

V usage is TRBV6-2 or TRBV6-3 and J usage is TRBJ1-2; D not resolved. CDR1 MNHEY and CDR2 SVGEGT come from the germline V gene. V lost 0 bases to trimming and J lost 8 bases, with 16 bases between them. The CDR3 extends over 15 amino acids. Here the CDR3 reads CASSYSPELGSGYTF. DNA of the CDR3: TGTGCCAGCAGTTACTCCCCGGAGCTGGGGAGCGGCTACACCTTC.

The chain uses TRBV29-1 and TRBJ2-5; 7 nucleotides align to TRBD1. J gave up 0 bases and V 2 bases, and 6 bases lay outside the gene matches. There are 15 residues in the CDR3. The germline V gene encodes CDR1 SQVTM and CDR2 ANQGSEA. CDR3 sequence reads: CSVELGTVYQETQYF. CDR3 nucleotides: TGCAGCGTTGAACTCGGGACAGTATACCAAGAGACCCAGTACTTC.

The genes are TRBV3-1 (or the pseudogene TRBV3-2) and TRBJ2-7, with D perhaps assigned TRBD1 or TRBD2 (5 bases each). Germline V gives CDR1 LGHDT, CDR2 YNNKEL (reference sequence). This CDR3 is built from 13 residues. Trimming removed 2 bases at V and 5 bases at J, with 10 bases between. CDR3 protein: CASSQWDRDEQYF. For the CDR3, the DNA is TGTGCCAGCAGCCAATGGGACCGTGACGAGCAGTACTTC.

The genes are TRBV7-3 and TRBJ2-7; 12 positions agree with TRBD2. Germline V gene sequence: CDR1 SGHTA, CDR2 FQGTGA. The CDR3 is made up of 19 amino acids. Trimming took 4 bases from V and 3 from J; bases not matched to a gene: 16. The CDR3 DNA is TGTGCCAGCAGCTCTTCCGTTGTACTAGCGGGAGGTCCGCACTACGAGCAGTACTTC. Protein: CASSSSVVLAGGPHYEQYF.

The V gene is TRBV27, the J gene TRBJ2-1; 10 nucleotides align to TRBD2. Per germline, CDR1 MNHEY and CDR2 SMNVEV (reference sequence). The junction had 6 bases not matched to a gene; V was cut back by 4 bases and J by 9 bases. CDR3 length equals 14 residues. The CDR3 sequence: CASSSQREGPEQFF. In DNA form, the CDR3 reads TGTGCCAGCAGTTCCCAGCGGGAGGGCCCTGAGCAGTTCTTC.

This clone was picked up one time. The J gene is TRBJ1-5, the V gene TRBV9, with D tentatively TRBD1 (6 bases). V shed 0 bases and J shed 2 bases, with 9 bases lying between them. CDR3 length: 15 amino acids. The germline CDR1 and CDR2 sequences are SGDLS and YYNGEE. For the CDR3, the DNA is TGTGCCAGCAGCGTAGCGCCAGGGGGCAATCAGCCCCAGCATTTT. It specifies CASSVAPGGNQPQHF.

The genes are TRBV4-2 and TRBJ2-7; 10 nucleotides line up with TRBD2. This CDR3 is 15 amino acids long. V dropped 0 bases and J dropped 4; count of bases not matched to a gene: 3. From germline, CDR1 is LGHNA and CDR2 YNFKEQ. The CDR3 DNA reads TGTGCCAGCAGCCAAGAAGCTAGCGGGAGTTACGAGCAGTACTTC. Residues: CASSQEASGSYEQYF.

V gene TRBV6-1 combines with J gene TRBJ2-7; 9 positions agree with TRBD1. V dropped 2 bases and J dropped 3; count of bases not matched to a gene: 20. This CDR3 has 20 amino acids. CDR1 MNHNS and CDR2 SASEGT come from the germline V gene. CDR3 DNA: TGTGCCAGCAGTGAACCCGACCGGGACAGGGAAAAGCTATCGGGCTACGAGCAGTACTTC. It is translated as CASSEPDRDREKLSGYEQYF.

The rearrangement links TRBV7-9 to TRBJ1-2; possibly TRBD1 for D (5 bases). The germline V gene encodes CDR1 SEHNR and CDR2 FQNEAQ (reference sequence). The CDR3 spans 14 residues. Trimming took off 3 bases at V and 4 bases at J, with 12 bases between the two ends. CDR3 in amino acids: CASSFFGARYGYTF. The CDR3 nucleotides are TGTGCCAGCAGCTTCTTTGGGGCCCGCTATGGCTACACCTTC.

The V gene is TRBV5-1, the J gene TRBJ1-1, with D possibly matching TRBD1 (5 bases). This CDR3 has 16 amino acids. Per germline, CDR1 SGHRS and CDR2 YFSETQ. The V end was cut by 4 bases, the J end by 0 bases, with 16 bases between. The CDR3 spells CASSQTGVVMNTEAFF. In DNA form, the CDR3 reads TGCGCCAGCAGCCAAACAGGCGTCGTTATGAACACTGAAGCTTTCTTT.

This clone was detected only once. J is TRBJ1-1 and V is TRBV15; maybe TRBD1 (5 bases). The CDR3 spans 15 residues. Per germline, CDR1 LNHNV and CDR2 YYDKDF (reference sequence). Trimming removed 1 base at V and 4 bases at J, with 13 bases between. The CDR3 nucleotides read TGTGCCACCAGCAGAGCTCCCAGGGCGGGCACTGAAGCTTTCTTT. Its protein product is CATSRAPRAGTEAFF.

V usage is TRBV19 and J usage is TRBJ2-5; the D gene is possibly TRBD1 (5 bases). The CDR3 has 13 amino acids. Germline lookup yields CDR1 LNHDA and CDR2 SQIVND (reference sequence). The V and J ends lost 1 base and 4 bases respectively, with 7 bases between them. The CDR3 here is CASSIAGAETQYF. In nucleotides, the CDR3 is TGTGCCAGTAGTATAGCTGGGGCAGAGACCCAGTACTTC.

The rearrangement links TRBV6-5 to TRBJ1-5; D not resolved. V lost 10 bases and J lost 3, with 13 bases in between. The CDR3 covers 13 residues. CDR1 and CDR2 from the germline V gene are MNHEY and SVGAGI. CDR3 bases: TGTGCCACCCTACAAGTACTCAATCAGCCCCAGCATTTT. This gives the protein CATLQVLNQPQHF.

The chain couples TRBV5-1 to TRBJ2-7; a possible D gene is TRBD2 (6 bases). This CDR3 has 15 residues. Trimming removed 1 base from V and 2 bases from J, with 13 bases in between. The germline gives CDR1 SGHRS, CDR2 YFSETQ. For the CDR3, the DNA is TGCGCCAGCAGCTTGTACGTGGAGGGTACCTACGAGCAGTACTTC. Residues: CASSLYVEGTYEQYF.

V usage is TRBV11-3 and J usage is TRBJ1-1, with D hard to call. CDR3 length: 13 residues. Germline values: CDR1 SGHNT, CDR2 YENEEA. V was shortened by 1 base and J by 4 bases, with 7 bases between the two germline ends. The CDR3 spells CASSLGQVTEAFF. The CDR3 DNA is TGTGCCAGCAGCTTAGGACAAGTCACTGAAGCTTTCTTT.

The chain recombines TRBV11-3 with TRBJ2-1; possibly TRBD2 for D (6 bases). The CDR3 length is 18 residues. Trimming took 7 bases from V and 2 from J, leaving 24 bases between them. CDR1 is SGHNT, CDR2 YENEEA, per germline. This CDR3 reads CASTSGTACAGPYNEQFF. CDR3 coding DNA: TGTGCCAGCACCTCGGGCACCGCCTGTGCGGGGCCCTACAATGAGCAGTTCTTC.

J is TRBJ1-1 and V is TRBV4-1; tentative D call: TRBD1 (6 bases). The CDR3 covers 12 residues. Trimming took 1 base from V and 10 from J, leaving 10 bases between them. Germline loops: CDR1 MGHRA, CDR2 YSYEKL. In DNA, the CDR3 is TGCGCCAGCAGCCAAGGGGGGGGCTCAGCTTTCTTT. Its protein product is CASSQGGGSAFF.

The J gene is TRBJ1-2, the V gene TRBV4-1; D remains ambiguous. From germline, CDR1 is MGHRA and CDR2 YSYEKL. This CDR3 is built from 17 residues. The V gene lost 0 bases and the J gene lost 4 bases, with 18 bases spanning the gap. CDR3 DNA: TGCGCCAGCAGCCAAGATTTGGTAGAGAATTGGGGCTATGGCTACACCTTC. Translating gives CASSQDLVENWGYGYTF.

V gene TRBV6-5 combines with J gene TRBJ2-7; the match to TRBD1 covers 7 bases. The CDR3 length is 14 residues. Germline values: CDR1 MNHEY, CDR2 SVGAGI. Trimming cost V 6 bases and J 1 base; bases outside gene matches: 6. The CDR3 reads CASRPGQTSYEQYF. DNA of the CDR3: TGTGCCAGCAGACCGGGACAGACATCCTACGAGCAGTACTTC.

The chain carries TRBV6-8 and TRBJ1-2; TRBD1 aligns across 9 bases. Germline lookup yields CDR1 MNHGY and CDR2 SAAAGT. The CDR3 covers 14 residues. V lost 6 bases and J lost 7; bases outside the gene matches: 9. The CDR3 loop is CASRYRGLGCGYTF. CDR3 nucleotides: TGTGCCAGCAGGTACAGGGGGCTCGGATGTGGCTACACCTTC.